This TCR beta chain was obtained from a study of T cell responses to AZD1222 COVID-19 vaccine. Measured with immunoSEQ multiplex PCR; TCRdb has only the in-frame clones, and not every one. This table holds 150,000 to 200,000 clones, 91% found once. Doses given second, at about 4 or about 12 weeks, were pooled. The germline V gene encodes CDR1 SGHTA and CDR2 FQGNSA. The CDR3 has 15 residues. The V gene end was trimmed by 3 bases and the J gene end by 9 bases; junction bases not matched to a gene: 7. The TCR was taken from an adult who received the AZD1222 COVID-19 vaccine. The sequencing used peripheral blood, collected 28 days after the second AZD1222 dose. The V call is TRBV7-2, the J call TRBJ1-6; 8 positions agree with TRBD1. The CDR3 DNA reads as TGTGCCAGCAGCTTTAGGGCAGGGGGCGGTTCACCCCTCCACTTT. This codes for CASSFRAGGGSPLHF. Looking up the rest from reference TRBV7-2 and TRBJ1-6 gives the full variable domain: GAGVSQSPSNKVTEKGKDVELRCDPISGHTALYWYRQSLGQGLEFLIYFQGNSAPDKSGLPSDRFSAERTGGSVSTLTIQRTQQEDSAVYLCASSFRAGGGSPLHFGNGTRLTVT.